The subject of this entry is one TCR beta chain. Its specificity is unknown. These data originate in a study of T-cell memory formation after mild COVID-19. Study findings and constraints: There was no confirmation that second-wave clones peaking on day 37 were SARS-CoV-2 specific.

Trimming took 2 bases from V and 5 from J, leaving 11 bases between them. Germline V CDR1 and CDR2: SQVTM, ANQGSEA. CDR3 length: 13 residues. cDNA libraries for TCR alpha and TCR beta, carrying sample barcodes and UMIs, came from 5'RACE with constant-segment primers. TCRdb re-derived calls from the 5' RACE reads in MiXCR, one entry per CDR3 protein. The sample holds roughly 240,000 distinct CDR3 sequences, 15% to 20% seen once. This clonotype originated in a man between 18 and 35 years old who had mild COVID-19 (a few samples of this study predate the infection). Cell type and time point are not known. What was sequenced was PBMCs or a T cell subset sorted from them (not recorded which). The chain recombines TRBV29-1 with TRBJ2-3, with D perhaps TRBD1 or TRBD2 (7 bases each). In DNA, the CDR3 is TGCAGCGTTGAACCAGGGGGGGAAGATACGCAGTATTTT. Translated, it gives CSVEPGGEDTQYF.